This T cell receptor beta chain stems from a study of control samples from healthy donors and cancer patients. Per the germline V gene, CDR1 is MNHEY and CDR2 is SMNVEV (reference sequence). With V trimmed by 6 bases and J by 1 base, 14 bases remained unmatched. This CDR3 region has 17 residues. The method was immunoSEQ multiplex PCR; TCRdb's version includes in-frame clones alone and lacks a portion of them. The sample comprises around 170,000 clones, approximately 92% of which are singletons, and 1.4% rests with the top ten. The TCR originated in a man under 40 in good health. The sequencing sample was made of blood. V usage is TRBV27 and J usage is TRBJ1-1; 7 bases match TRBD1. The CDR3 here is CASSKILRGTANTEAFF. The CDR3 nucleotides read TGTGCCAGCAGCAAAATCCTCCGAGGGACAGCGAACACTGAAGCTTTCTTT.